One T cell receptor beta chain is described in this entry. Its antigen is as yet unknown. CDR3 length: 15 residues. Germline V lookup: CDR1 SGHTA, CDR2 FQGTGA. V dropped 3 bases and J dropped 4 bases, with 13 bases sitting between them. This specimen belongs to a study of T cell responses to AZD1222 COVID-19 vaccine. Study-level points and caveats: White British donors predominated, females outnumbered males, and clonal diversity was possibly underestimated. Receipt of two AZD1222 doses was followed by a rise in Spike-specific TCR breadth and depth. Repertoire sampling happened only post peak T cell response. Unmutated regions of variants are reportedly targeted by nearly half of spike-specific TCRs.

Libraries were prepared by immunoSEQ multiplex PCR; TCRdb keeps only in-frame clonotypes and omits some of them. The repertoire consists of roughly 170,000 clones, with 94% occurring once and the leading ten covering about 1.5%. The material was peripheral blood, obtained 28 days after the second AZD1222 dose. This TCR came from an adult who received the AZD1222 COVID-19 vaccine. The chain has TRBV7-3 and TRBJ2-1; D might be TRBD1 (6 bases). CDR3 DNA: TGTGCCAGCAGCTTGAAACAGGGCCATTACAATGAGCAGTTCTTC. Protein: CASSLKQGHYNEQFF. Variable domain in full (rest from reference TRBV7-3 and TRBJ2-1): GAGVSQTPSNKVTEKGKYVELRCDPISGHTALYWYRQSLGQGPEFLIYFQGTGAADDSGLPNDRFFAVRPEGSVSTLKIQRTERGDSAVYLCASSLKQGHYNEQFFGPGTRLTVL.